The 6 T cell receptor beta chains in this list originate from one sample, sequenced in a study of T cell clonotyping in hematopoietic cell transplantation. The time point denotes: recipient sample about 28 days before transplant, after cytoreduction. Some clones are missing from TCRdb's copy, which holds only in-frame ones; the method was immunoSEQ multiplex PCR. The sample lists about 5,400 clones; around 84% were seen once. The source material was peripheral blood mononuclear cells, sampled before stem cell transplant. The receptors were gathered from a man aged 60-69 years with acute myeloid leukemia. Some clones in this sample may be carry-over from other donors' samples.

V and J are TRBV4-2 and TRBJ1-1; D is unclear. Germline V gene lookup returns CDR1 LGHNA and CDR2 YNFKEQ. With 4 bases removed from V and 4 bases from J, the gap between germline ends came to 13 bases. CDR3 length: 14 amino acids. The DNA for the CDR3 is TGTGCCAGCAGCCGGAAAGGGATGGTCACTGAAGCTTTCTTT. This gives the protein CASSRKGMVTEAFF.

This clone was seen once. The gene calls are TRBV7-6 and TRBJ2-7, with 7 bases lining up with TRBD2. There are 14 residues in the CDR3. Trimming cost V 0 bases and J 6 bases; bases outside gene matches: 5. CDR1 and CDR2 from the germline V gene are SGHVS and FNYEAQ. The CDR3, as DNA: TGTGCCAGCAGCTTAGCCCCACGCGGGGGCGAGCAGTACTTC. Its translation: CASSLAPRGGEQYF.

The chain has TRBV18 and TRBJ2-2; no reliable D call. The CDR3 loop spans 11 amino acids. Germline CDR1 is KGHSH and CDR2 is LQKENI. Trimming pared 5 bases from V and 10 bases from J, leaving 8 bases between. CDR3 coding DNA: TGTGCCAGCTCAACTCCTTTGGAGCTGTTTTTT. It is translated as CASSTPLELFF. The entire variable domain, with the rest obtained from reference TRBV18 and TRBJ2-2, is as follows: NAGVMQNPRHLVRRRGQEARLRCSPMKGHSHVYWYRQLPEEGLKFMVYLQKENIIDESGMPKERFSAEFPKEGPSILRIQQVVRGDSAAYFCASSTPLELFFGEGSRLTVL.

The rearrangement joins TRBV7-8 to TRBJ2-3; no clear D gene. The ends were cut back, 2 bases at V and 4 bases at J, with 10 bases in the middle. The V gene's germline CDR1 is SGHVS and CDR2 FQNEAQ. This CDR3 comprises 14 residues. The CDR3 sequence is CASSLNYGADTQYF. CDR3 sequence (DNA): TGTGCCAGCAGCTTAAATTATGGGGCAGATACGCAGTATTTT.

V is TRBV5-6 and J is TRBJ2-3, with 9 bases fitting TRBD1. Germline CDR1 reads SGHDT; CDR2 reads YYEEEE. J gave up 0 bases and V 0 bases, and 2 bases lay outside the gene matches. CDR3 length equals 16 residues. In nucleotides, the CDR3 is TGTGCCAGCAGCTTGGTGACAGGGGGTAGCACAGATACGCAGTATTTT. As protein: CASSLVTGGSTDTQYF.

V is TRBV13 and J is TRBJ1-5, with 7 bases fitting TRBD1. Germline trimming cut 5 bases from V and 8 bases from J; bases unmatched to any gene: 6. Germline-derived CDR1 and CDR2 are PRHDT and FYEKMQ (reference sequence). The CDR3 runs to 13 residues. The CDR3 sequence is CASSPQGVEPQHF. CDR3 DNA sequence: TGTGCCAGCAGCCCGCAGGGGGTCGAGCCCCAGCATTTT.